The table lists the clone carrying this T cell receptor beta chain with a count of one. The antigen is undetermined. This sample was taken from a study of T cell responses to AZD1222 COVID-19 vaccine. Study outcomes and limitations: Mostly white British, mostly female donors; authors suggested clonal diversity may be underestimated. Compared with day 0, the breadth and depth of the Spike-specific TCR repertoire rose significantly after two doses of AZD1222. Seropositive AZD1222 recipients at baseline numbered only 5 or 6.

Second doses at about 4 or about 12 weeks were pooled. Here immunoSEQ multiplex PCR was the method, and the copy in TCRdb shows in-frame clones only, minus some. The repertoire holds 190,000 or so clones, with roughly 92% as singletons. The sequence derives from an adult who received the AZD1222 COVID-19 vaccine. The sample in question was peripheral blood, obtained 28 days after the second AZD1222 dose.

In DNA form, the CDR3 reads TGTGCCAGCAGCTTGCAGGGCGGGTACACTGAAGCTTTCTTT. This translates into CASSLQGGYTEAFF. The chain employs TRBV7-9 and TRBJ1-1, with D possibly being TRBD1 (5 bases). The V gene's germline CDR1 is SEHNR and CDR2 FQNEAQ (reference sequence). Trimming pared 3 bases from V and 3 bases from J, leaving 11 bases between. CDR3 length: 14 residues.